Many counts were recorded for the clone carrying this T cell receptor (beta chain). Its target is not known. Germline trimming cut 0 bases from V and 4 bases from J; bases unmatched to any gene: 10. This CDR3 spans 18 amino acids. The germline CDR1 and CDR2 sequences are LGHNA and YSLEER. Library construction for TCR beta used iRepertoire HTBI primers and Arm-PCR of CDR3 regions. TCRdb re-called the multiplex PCR reads with MiXCR, one entry per CDR3 protein. Seen here are some 330,000 distinct CDR3 sequences, around 11% observed once, and the top ten hold under 20%. The data stem from a study of regulatory T cells in long-lasting Graves disease. The time point here: newly diagnosed GD, antithyroid drugs for less than 3 months. PBMCs provided the RNA from which the TCR library was made. Criteria from the American Thyroid Association guidelines were applied to diagnose Graves' disease. Whole-study findings and limits: Results may be inaccurate due to the small sample size. The number of shared public clonotypes was higher in persistent patients (around 2,700) than new patients (around 960).

This same sample was also part of a study on T cells in Graves' hyperthyroidism and ophthalmopathy. That publication notes: When the TCR CDR3 underwent first-round RT-PCR, the HTBI primer set was used.

The V and J genes are TRBV4-3 and TRBJ2-1; the match to TRBD1 covers 9 bases. The sample here was peripheral blood mononuclear cells (PBMCs), taken at new diagnosis, from a patient treated with antithyroid drugs. This clonotype originated in a woman younger than 30 with Graves disease. The CDR3 DNA sequence: TGCGCCAGCAGCCAAGATAGCCTTCTAGGACAGGGGTACAATGAGCAGTTCTTC. Translated: CASSQDSLLGQGYNEQFF.